This TCR beta chain was observed in a study of cytomegalovirus exposure and HLA in healthy donors. Study summary: Earlier, fewer than 140 million unique TCR beta sequences were recovered from roughly 170 million T cells by an analysis.

Whole-study findings and limits: Cytomegalovirus-associated status was assigned to more than 150 TCR beta chains.

With regard to this clone: The target antigen is unknown.

The PCR contained 60 Vbeta and 13 Jbeta primers. This table comes from immunoSEQ multiplex PCR, and its TCRdb copy is limited to in-frame clones, with some not included. The table shows approximately 150,000 clones, with around 81% occurring only once. The TCR was taken from a woman aged 40 to 50 in good health and CMV-seronegative. What was sequenced was PBMCs.

In nucleotides, the CDR3 is TGTGCCAGCAGGCTCGGACAGGAGCAGTACTTC. Its translation: CASRLGQEQYF. The rearrangement joins TRBV27 to TRBJ2-5; 7 bases are a match to TRBD1. This CDR3 is built from 11 residues. Germline V CDR1 and CDR2: MNHEY, SMNVEV (reference sequence). After removal of 6 bases from V and 11 bases from J, the junction contained 6 bases not matched to a gene.